These T cell receptor beta chains were read from a single sample in a study of CD8+ T cells in alopecia areata. Assay: immunoSEQ multiplex PCR; the TCRdb copy retains only in-frame clones and omits some. Of 95,000 to 120,000 clones in the sample, around three fifths were seen once. Sequences were derived from CD4+ T cells sorted from blood, sampled at week 24, from a patient treated with tofacitinib. The source is a human donor with alopecia areata. CDR3s include the opening cysteine and the closing phenylalanine or tryptophan. Each record gives: CDR3 protein, J gene, V gene.

CSVGGGRNTEAFF | TRBJ1-1 | TRBV29-1
CASSTRDYRTDTQYF | TRBJ2-3 | TRBV14
CAISEGGREETQYF | TRBJ2-5 | TRBV10-3
CASSPDRTYEQYF | TRBJ2-7 | TRBV2
CASSLATVNQPQHF | TRBJ1-5 | TRBV7-9
CSVLAGAQNYNEQFF | TRBJ2-1 | TRBV29-1
CASPSGQGRYEKLFF | TRBJ1-4 | TRBV27
CASNSGSGYGYTF | TRBJ1-2 | TRBV5-1
CATSSGTSLSTDTQYF | TRBJ2-3 | TRBV15
CASSFHLGGDTQYF | TRBJ2-3 | TRBV11-1
CAWSGTKVLTF | TRBJ2-6 | TRBV30
CASSLGQANTEAFF | TRBJ1-1 | TRBV7-9
CAWSRMHNQPQHF | TRBJ1-5 | TRBV30
CASSQESKGRYGYTF | TRBJ1-2 | TRBV4-1
CATSRVGGTQYF | TRBJ2-3 | TRBV15
CASSDPLRVDEQYF | TRBJ2-7 | TRBV25-1
CASRSTGKNGYTF | TRBJ1-2 | TRBV6-5
CASSLDFRGPYEQYF | TRBJ2-7 | TRBV7-8
CASSHERGGSKNIQYF | TRBJ2-4 | TRBV13
CASSPRATFNEQFF | TRBJ2-1 | TRBV19
CASSYNPRQETQYF | TRBJ2-5 | TRBV6-6
CASSLESTLNTEAFF | TRBJ1-1 | TRBV7-9
CASSPTGMEETQYF | TRBJ2-5 | TRBV6-6
CSVGGYNEQFF | TRBJ2-1 | TRBV29-1
CASSIRLYQETQYF | TRBJ2-5 | TRBV7-9
CSAGTGDGYTF | TRBJ1-2 | TRBV29-1
CAWSASGGETQYF | TRBJ2-5 | TRBV30
CASSYSWVGSPLHF | TRBJ1-6 | TRBV6-5
CASSRGPERPGHF | TRBJ1-5 | TRBV18
CASSPTDNNYGYTF | TRBJ1-2 | TRBV7-2
CASSSPRDTDTQYF | TRBJ2-3 | TRBV18
CASSPPAGNTEAFF | TRBJ1-1 | TRBV18
CASSLDQGWNTEAFF | TRBJ1-1 | TRBV7-2
CASSLGEAWYNEQFF | TRBJ2-1 | TRBV5-4
CASSLGPADHIYF | TRBJ1-3 | TRBV9
CASNRAGGPNEQFF | TRBJ2-1 | TRBV5-4
CAWSVSGGKLFF | TRBJ1-4 | TRBV30
CASSQNRDPRTGELFF | TRBJ2-2 | TRBV4-3
CASSLDPSLAGKETQYF | TRBJ2-5 | TRBV11-3
CASSLDLRVSSYNEQFF | TRBJ2-1 | TRBV7-2
CSVSGLNYGYTF | TRBJ1-2 | TRBV29-1
CAWSVTDYNSPLHF | TRBJ1-6 | TRBV30
CASSYGAGEQYF | TRBJ2-7 | TRBV6-5
CSAIRDWKQFF | TRBJ2-1 | TRBV20-1
CASSKGQGTIDTQYF | TRBJ2-3 | TRBV9